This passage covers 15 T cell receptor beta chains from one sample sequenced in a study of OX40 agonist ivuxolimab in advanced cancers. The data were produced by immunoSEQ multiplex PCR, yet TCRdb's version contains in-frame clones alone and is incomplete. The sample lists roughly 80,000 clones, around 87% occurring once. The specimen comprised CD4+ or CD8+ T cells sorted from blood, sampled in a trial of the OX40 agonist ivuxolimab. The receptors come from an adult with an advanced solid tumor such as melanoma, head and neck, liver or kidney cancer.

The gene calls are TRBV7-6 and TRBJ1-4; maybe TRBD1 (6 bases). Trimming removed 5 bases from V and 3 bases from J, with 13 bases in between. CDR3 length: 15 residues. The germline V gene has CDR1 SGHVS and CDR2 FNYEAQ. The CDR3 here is CASSPRQDANEKLFF. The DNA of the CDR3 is TGTGCCAGCAGCCCACGACAGGATGCTAATGAAAAACTGTTTTTT.

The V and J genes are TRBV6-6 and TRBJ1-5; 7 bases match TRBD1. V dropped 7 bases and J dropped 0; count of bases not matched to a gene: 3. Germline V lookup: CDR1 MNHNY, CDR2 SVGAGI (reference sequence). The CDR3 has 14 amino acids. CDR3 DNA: TGTGCCAGCACCAGGGACAGTAGCAATCAGCCCCAGCATTTT. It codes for CASTRDSSNQPQHF.

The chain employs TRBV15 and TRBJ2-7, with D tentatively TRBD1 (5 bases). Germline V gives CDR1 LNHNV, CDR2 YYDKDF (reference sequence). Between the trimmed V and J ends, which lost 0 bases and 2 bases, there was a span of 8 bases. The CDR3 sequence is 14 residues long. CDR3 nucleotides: TGTGCCACCAGCAGAGATAGGGGCCCCTACGAGCAGTACTTC. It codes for CATSRDRGPYEQYF. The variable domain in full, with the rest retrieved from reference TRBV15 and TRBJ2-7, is DAMVIQNPRYQVTQFGKPVTLSCSQTLNHNVMYWYQQKSSQAPKLLFHYYDKDFNNEADTPDNFQSRRPNTSFCFLDIRSPGLGDTAMYLCATSRDRGPYEQYFGPGTRLTVT.

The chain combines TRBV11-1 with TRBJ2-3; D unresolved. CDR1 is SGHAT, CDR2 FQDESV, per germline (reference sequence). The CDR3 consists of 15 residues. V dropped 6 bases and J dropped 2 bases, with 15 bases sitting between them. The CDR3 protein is CASSLGPLPTDTQYF. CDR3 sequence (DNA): TGTGCCAGCAGTCTCGGGCCGTTGCCCACAGATACGCAGTATTTT.

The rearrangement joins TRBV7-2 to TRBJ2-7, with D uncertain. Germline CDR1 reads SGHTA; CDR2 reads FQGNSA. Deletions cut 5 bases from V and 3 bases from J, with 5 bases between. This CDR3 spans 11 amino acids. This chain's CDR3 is CASSLIYEQYF. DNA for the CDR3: TGTGCCAGCAGCCTTATCTACGAGCAGTACTTC.

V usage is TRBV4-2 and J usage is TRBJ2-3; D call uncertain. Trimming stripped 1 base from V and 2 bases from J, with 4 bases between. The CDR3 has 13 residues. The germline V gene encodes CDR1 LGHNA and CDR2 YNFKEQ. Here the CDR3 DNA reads TGTGCCAGCAGCCAAGGGTTCACAGATACGCAGTATTTT. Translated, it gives CASSQGFTDTQYF.

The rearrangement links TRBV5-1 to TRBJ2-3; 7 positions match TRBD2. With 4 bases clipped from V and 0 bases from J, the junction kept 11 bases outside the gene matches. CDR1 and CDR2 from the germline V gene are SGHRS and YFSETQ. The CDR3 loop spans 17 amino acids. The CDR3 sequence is CASSPTSGVLSTDTQYF. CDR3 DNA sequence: TGCGCCAGCAGCCCCACCAGCGGGGTTCTTAGCACAGATACGCAGTATTTT.

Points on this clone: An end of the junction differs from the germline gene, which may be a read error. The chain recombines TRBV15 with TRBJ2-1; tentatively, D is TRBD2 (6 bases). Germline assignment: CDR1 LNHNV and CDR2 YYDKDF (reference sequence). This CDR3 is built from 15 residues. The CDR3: CATSIQPGLTNGQFF. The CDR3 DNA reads TGTGCCACCAGCATACAACCGGGACTCACGAATGGGCAGTTCTTC.

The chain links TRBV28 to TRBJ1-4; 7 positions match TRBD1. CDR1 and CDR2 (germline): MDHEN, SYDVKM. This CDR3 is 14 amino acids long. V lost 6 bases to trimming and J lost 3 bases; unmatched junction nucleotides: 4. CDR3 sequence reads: CASSQGGANEKLFF. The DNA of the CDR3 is TGTGCCAGCAGCCAGGGGGGGGCTAATGAAAAACTGTTTTTT.

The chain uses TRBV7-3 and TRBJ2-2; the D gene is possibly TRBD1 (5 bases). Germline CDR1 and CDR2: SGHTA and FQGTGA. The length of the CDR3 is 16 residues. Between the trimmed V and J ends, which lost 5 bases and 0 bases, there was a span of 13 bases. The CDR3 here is CASSPPGIPNTGELFF. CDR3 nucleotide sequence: TGTGCCAGCAGCCCGCCAGGGATACCGAACACCGGGGAGCTGTTTTTT.

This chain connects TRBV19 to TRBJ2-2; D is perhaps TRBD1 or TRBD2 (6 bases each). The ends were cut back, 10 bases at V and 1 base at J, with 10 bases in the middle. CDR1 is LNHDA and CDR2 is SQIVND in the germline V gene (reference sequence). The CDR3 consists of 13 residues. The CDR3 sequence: CATKGGNTGELFF. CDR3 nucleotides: TGTGCCACTAAGGGGGGGAACACCGGGGAGCTGTTTTTT.

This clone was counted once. The DNA for the CDR3 is TGTGCCAGCAGCCTTTTGACAAGACTAGCGGGACCTGACACCGGGGAGCTGTTTTTT. It codes for CASSLLTRLAGPDTGELFF. The chain links TRBV14 to TRBJ2-2; 11 bases map to TRBD2. Trimming cost V 4 bases and J 3 bases; bases outside gene matches: 13. The CDR3 is 19 amino acids. Germline V gene sequence: CDR1 SGHDN, CDR2 FVKESK.

The CDR3 reads CASSPGGLAGGGDTQYF. CDR3 sequence (DNA): TGTGCCAGCTCACCAGGCGGTCTAGCGGGAGGGGGAGATACGCAGTATTTT. The chain combines TRBV18 with TRBJ2-3; TRBD2 matches at 12 bases. Looked up from germline, CDR1 is KGHSH and CDR2 is LQKENI. V trimming: 2 bases; J trimming: 5 bases; junction bases outside the gene matches: 8. CDR3 length: 17 amino acids.

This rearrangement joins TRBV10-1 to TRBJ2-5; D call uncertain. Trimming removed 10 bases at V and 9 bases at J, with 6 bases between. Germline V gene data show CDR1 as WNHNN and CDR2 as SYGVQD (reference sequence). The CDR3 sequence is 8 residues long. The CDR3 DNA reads TGCGCCACCGTGGCCCAGTACTTC. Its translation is CATVAQYF.

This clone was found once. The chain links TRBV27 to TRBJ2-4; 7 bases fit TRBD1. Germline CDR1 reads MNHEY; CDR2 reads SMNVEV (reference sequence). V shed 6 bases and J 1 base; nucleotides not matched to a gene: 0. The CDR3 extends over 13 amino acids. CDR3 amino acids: CASRDRAKNIQYF. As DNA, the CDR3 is TGTGCCAGCAGGGACAGGGCCAAAAACATTCAGTACTTC.